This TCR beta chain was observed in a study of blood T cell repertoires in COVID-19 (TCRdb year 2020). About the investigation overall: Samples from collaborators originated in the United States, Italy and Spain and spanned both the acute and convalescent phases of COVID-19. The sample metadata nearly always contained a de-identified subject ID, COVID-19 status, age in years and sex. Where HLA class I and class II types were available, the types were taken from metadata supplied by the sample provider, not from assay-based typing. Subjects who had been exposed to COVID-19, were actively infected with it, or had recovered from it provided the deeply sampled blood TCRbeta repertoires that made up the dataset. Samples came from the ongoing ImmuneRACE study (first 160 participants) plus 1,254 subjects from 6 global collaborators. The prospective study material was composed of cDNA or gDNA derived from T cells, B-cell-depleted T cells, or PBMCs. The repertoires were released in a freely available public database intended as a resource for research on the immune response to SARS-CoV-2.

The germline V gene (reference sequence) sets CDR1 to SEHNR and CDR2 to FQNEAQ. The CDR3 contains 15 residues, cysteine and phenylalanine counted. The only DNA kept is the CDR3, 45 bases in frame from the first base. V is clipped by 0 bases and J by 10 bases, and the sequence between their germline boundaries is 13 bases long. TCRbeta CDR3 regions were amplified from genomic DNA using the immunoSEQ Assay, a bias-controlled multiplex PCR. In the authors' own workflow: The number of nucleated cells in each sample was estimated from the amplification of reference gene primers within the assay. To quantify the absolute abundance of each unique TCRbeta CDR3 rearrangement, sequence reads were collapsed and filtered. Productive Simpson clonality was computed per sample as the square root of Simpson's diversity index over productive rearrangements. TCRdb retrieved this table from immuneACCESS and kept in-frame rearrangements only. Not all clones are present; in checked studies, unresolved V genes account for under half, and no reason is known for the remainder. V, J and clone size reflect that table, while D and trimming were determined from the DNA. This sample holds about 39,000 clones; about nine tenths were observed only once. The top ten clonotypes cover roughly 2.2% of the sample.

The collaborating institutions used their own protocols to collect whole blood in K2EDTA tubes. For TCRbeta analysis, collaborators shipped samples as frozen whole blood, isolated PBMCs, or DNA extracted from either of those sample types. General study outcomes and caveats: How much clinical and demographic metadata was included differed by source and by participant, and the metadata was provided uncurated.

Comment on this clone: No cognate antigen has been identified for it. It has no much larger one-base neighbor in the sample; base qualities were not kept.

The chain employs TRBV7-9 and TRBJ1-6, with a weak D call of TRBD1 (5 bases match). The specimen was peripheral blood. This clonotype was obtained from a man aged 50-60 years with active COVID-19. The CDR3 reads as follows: CASSLARGWESPLHF. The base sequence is TGTGCCAGCAGCTTAGCTCGGGGGTGGGAGTCACCCCTCCACTTT.